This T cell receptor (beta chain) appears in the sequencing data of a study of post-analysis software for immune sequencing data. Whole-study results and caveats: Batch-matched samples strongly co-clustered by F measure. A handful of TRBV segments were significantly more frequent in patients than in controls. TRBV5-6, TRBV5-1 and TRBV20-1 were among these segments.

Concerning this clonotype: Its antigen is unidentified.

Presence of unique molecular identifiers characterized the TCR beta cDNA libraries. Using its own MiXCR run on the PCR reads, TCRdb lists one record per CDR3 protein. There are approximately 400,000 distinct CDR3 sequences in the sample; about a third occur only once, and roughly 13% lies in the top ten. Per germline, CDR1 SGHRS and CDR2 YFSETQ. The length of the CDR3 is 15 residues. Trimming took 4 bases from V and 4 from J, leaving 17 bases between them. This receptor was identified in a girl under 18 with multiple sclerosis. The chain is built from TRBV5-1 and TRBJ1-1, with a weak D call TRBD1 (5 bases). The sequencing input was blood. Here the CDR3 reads CASSPPGGGGTEAFF. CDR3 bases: TGCGCCAGCAGCCCCCCCGGCGGTGGGGGCACTGAAGCTTTCTTT.